The T cell receptor (beta chain) under discussion was sequenced for a study of CD8 T cells in ankylosing spondylitis. This clonotype occurred many times. In TCRdb, the 5' RACE reads were re-called with MiXCR into one record per CDR3 protein. The table includes 250,000 to 400,000 distinct CDR3 sequences, more than 9% detected once. The material sequenced was blood, either unsorted or a sorted T cell fraction (not recorded which). The TCR was taken from a female donor with ankylosing spondylitis or in good health (not recorded which).

CDR3: CASSLVTGIQETQYF. DNA of the CDR3: TGTGCCAGCAGCTTAGTGACGGGAATCCAAGAGACCCAGTACTTC. The V and J genes are TRBV7-2 and TRBJ2-5; TRBD2 is a possible D gene (5 bases). CDR3 size: 15 residues. Germline CDR1 reads SGHTA; CDR2 reads FQGNSA. Trimming pared 1 base from V and 1 base from J, leaving 10 bases between. Filled out from reference TRBV7-2 and TRBJ2-5, the complete variable domain reads GAGVSQSPSNKVTEKGKDVELRCDPISGHTALYWYRQSLGQGLEFLIYFQGNSAPDKSGLPSDRFSAERTGGSVSTLTIQRTQQEDSAVYLCASSLVTGIQETQYFGPGTRLLVL.